These 21 T cell receptor beta chains originate from one sample sequenced in a study of blood T cells in healthy people across ages. A second PCR of 7 to 11 cycles used a sample-barcoded 5' primer and a J-beta primer mix. TCRdb passed the 5' RACE reads through MiXCR, listing each CDR3 protein once. The data hold under 800,000 distinct CDR3 sequences, with more than 20% observed a single time. Sample: blood. Receptors originate from a man in his 70s in good health.

The J gene is TRBJ2-1, the V gene TRBV6-6, with 16 bases lining up with TRBD2. CDR3 length: 16 amino acids. Germline V CDR1 and CDR2: MNHNY, SVGAGI (reference sequence). The V segment lost 4 bases and the J segment 9 bases; nucleotides outside the gene matches: 6. The chain's CDR3 is CASSSGLAGGPLEQFF. CDR3 sequence (DNA): TGTGCCAGCAGTTCGGGACTAGCGGGAGGGCCGCTTGAGCAGTTCTTC.

The chain employs TRBV3-1 and TRBJ2-7; a possible D gene is TRBD1 (5 bases). This CDR3 spans 14 amino acids. Trimming removed 1 base at V and 2 bases at J, with 9 bases between. Germline V lookup: CDR1 LGHDT, CDR2 YNNKEL (reference sequence). The DNA for the CDR3 is TGTGCCAGCAGCCAAGGACAGATAGCCTACGAGCAGTACTTC. Translation: CASSQGQIAYEQYF.

This chain connects TRBV9 to TRBJ2-7; D not certain. Germline assignment: CDR1 SGDLS and CDR2 YYNGEE. Trimming stripped 6 bases from V and 3 bases from J, with 10 bases between. The CDR3 covers 12 residues. The chain's CDR3 is CASKGSVYEQYF. The DNA for the CDR3 is TGTGCCAGCAAAGGTAGTGTCTACGAGCAGTACTTC.

The chain uses TRBV5-1 and TRBJ2-6, with D possibly TRBD2 on 5 matching bases. Germline V gene data show CDR1 as SGHRS and CDR2 as YFSETQ. The V and J ends lost 5 bases and 4 bases respectively, with 13 bases between them. This CDR3 comprises 15 residues. CDR3 in amino acids: CASRAHGIGANVLTF. CDR3 in DNA: TGCGCCAGCAGGGCGCACGGGATAGGGGCCAACGTCCTGACTTTC.

This clonotype was picked up a small number of times. The gene calls are TRBV20-1 and TRBJ2-5; 11 nucleotides align to TRBD2. TRBJ2-7 explains the end of the DNA better; the J call may be wrong. This CDR3 region has 15 residues. Germline lookup yields CDR1 DFQATT and CDR2 SNEGSKA (reference sequence). CDR3 DNA: TGCAGTGCTAGAGGACTAGCGGGAAGTCCCTACGAGCAGTACTTC. Amino acid sequence: CSARGLAGSPYEQYF.

The chain has TRBV15 and TRBJ2-1; a possible D gene is TRBD2 (6 bases). CDR1 and CDR2 (germline): LNHNV, YYDKDF (reference sequence). The CDR3 consists of 15 residues. V shed 6 bases and J shed 7 bases, with 19 bases lying between them. DNA for the CDR3: TGTGCCACCAGGGTTGATAGGTCCGGGAGAAATGAGCAGTTCTTC. This encodes CATRVDRSGRNEQFF. The variable domain in full, completed from reference TRBV15 and TRBJ2-1, reads DAMVIQNPRYQVTQFGKPVTLSCSQTLNHNVMYWYQQKSSQAPKLLFHYYDKDFNNEADTPDNFQSRRPNTSFCFLDIRSPGLGDTAMYLCATRVDRSGRNEQFFGPGTRLTVL.

In nucleotides, the CDR3 is TGTGCCAGCAGCGTAGAGGGGGCAGGGGGCCAAAAGGACGAGCAGTACTTC. Translation gives CASSVEGAGGQKDEQYF. The genes are TRBV9 and TRBJ2-7, with TRBD1 identical over 8 bases. The V gene end was trimmed by 0 bases and the J gene end by 5 bases; junction bases not matched to a gene: 13. CDR3 length equals 17 residues. Germline CDR1 and CDR2: SGDLS and YYNGEE.

The chain uses TRBV20-1 and TRBJ2-1; possibly TRBD2 for D (6 bases). Trimming pared 0 bases from V and 0 bases from J, leaving 9 bases between. The length of the CDR3 is 15 residues. Per germline, CDR1 DFQATT and CDR2 SNEGSKA (reference sequence). The CDR3 nucleotides read TGCAGTGCTAGAGATCCGCGGGGCTCCTACAATGAGCAGTTCTTC. This encodes CSARDPRGSYNEQFF.

Concerning this clonotype itself: One end of the junction varies from germline; a read error may be responsible. The chain carries TRBV5-1 and TRBJ2-1; D possibly corresponds to TRBD2 (6 bases). Germline CDR1 SGHRS, CDR2 YFSETQ. The CDR3 sequence is 14 residues long. The CDR3 nucleotides are TGCGCCAGCAGCTACCGGGACTCCGACAATGAGCAGTTCTTC. It encodes CASSYRDSDNEQFF.

As concerns this clonotype: Compared with germline, one end of the junction differs, possibly owing to a read error. The genes are TRBV29-1 and TRBJ2-7; TRBD2 matches 7 bases. Germline loops: CDR1 SQVTM, CDR2 ANQGSEA. The CDR3 spans 13 residues. The CDR3 region is CSVVRGTTYEQCF. CDR3 sequence (DNA): TGCAGCGTTGTGCGGGGGACGACCTACGAGCAGTGCTTC.

This clonotype was seen a handful of times. The chain recombines TRBV3-1 with TRBJ2-1; a weak D match, TRBD2 (5 bases). The DNA matches TRBJ2-5 better at its end, which makes the J call doubtful. There are 12 residues in the CDR3. Per the germline V gene, CDR1 is LGHDT and CDR2 is YNNKEL (reference sequence). DNA of the CDR3: TGTGCCAGCAGCCAAGGTAGCGTGGCCCAGTACTTC. It codes for CASSQGSVAQYF.

This sequence joins TRBV5-1 and TRBJ2-3; TRBD1 matches 8 bases. V dropped 4 bases and J dropped 1; count of bases not matched to a gene: 5. In germline, CDR1 is SGHRS, CDR2 YFSETQ. The length of the CDR3 is 15 residues. CDR3 in amino acids: CASSRQGYGTDTQYF. For the CDR3, the DNA is TGCGCCAGCAGCCGACAGGGGTATGGCACAGATACGCAGTATTTT.

Concerning this clonotype: Just one base apart from a much larger clone, this may be a read error. The V and J genes are TRBV5-1 and TRBJ1-4; D is possibly TRBD1 (5 bases). Germline lookup yields CDR1 SGHRS and CDR2 YFSETQ. This CDR3 region has 15 residues. The CDR3: CASSSRGGANEKLCF. The CDR3 DNA is TGCGCCAGCAGCTCTCGTGGAGGGGCGAATGAAAAACTGTGTTTT. Based on the CDR3 plus reference TRBV5-1 and TRBJ1-4, the full variable domain is KAGVTQTPRYLIKTRGQQVTLSCSPISGHRSVSWYQQTPGQGLQFLFEYFSETQRNKGNFPGRFSGRQFSNSRSEMNVSTLELGDSALYLCASSSRGGANEKLCFGSGTQLSVL.

In its sample, this clonotype was seen many times. The gene calls are TRBV28 and TRBJ2-7; TRBD2 matches at 9 bases. CDR1 MDHEN and CDR2 SYDVKM come from the germline V gene. Trimming at V came to 6 bases and at J to 7 bases, leaving 13 bases not matched to a gene. There are 15 residues in the CDR3. The CDR3 bases are TGTGCCAGCAGCCCCCCCTTAGCGGGAGTTGGGGAGCAGTACTTC. Its protein product is CASSPPLAGVGEQYF.

Only a few counts were recorded for this clonotype. The chain carries TRBV20-1 and TRBJ2-7, with 11 positions matching TRBD2. The CDR3 has 19 amino acids. J was trimmed by 1 base and V by 0 bases; bases with no gene match: 14. The V gene's germline CDR1 is DFQATT and CDR2 SNEGSKA (reference sequence). In nucleotides, the CDR3 is TGCAGTGCTAGAGATCTAAGGGTCCTACTAGCGGGAGATTCCTACGAGCAGTACTTC. This codes for CSARDLRVLLAGDSYEQYF.

This clonotype was seen more than once but under ten times. This rearrangement joins TRBV6-6 to TRBJ2-7; D remains unclear. Germline CDR1 is MNHNY and CDR2 is SVGAGI (reference sequence). V dropped 0 bases and J dropped 4 bases, with 10 bases sitting between them. This CDR3 is built from 14 residues. DNA of the CDR3: TGTGCCAGCAGTTACTCGCCTATTCTTTACGAGCAGTACTTC. Residues: CASSYSPILYEQYF.

This CDR3 is CASSYQPGANVLTF. The CDR3 nucleotides read TGTGCCAGCAGTTACCAACCTGGGGCCAACGTCCTGACTTTC. The chain combines TRBV6-5 with TRBJ2-6; unclear D gene. Looked up from germline, CDR1 is MNHEY and CDR2 is SVGAGI. The V end lost 2 bases, the J end lost 2 bases, and 4 bases lay between the germline ends. CDR3 size: 14 residues.

This clonotype was recorded a few times. V usage is TRBV18 and J usage is TRBJ2-6, with 7 bases identical to TRBD1. This CDR3 has 20 residues. The V gene end was trimmed by 1 base and the J gene end by 2 bases; junction bases not matched to a gene: 14. Looked up from germline, CDR1 is KGHSH and CDR2 is LQKENI. This CDR3 reads CASSPQLVQGNSAGANVLTF. In nucleotides, the CDR3 is TGTGCCAGCTCACCACAGTTGGTACAGGGGAACTCTGCTGGGGCCAACGTCCTGACTTTC.

The chain combines TRBV3-1 with TRBJ2-3, with 9 bases that match TRBD2. Germline CDR1 LGHDT, CDR2 YNNKEL (reference sequence). Trimming took 5 bases from V and 3 from J; bases not matched to a gene: 9. This CDR3 contains 16 residues. The CDR3 reads CASSADSGRWTDTQYF. The CDR3 DNA sequence: TGTGCCAGCAGCGCTGACAGCGGGAGGTGGACAGATACGCAGTATTTT.

The CDR3 DNA reads TGCAGCGTTGGGGAGAGTGCCGGGGAGCTGTTTTTT. It encodes CSVGESAGELFF. The chain couples TRBV29-1 to TRBJ2-2, with a weak D call TRBD2 (5 bases). Trimming removed 4 bases from V and 6 bases from J, with 9 bases in between. The germline V gene has CDR1 SQVTM and CDR2 ANQGSEA. The CDR3 sequence is 12 residues long.

This clonotype has more than one count but fewer than ten. CDR3 sequence: CASSVARGGSDEQYF. The CDR3, as DNA: TGTGCCAGCAGCGTAGCCCGAGGCGGGTCAGACGAGCAGTACTTC. The chain employs TRBV9 and TRBJ2-7, with a weak D call TRBD2 (5 bases). The V end lost 0 bases, the J end lost 5 bases, and 15 bases lay between the germline ends. This CDR3 is 15 amino acids long. Germline V gene sequence: CDR1 SGDLS, CDR2 YYNGEE.